This is a list of T cell receptor beta chains from one sample in a study of early T cells in non-severe SARS-CoV-2 infection. TCRdb re-derived calls from the 5' RACE reads in MiXCR, one entry per CDR3 protein. Here the sample spans some 67,000 distinct CDR3 sequences, roughly an eighth being singletons. The sample consisted of whole blood. These receptors came from an adult who was a healthcare worker with PCR-confirmed SARS-CoV-2 infection or an uninfected control (not recorded which). Both conserved end residues are part of each CDR3. A D gene is named only where the DNA matches it firmly. The size entry is marked missing in some rows and otherwise reads once, few, many or a size class.

J | D | V | size | CDR3 | DNA
TRBJ2-3 | . | TRBV9 | few | CASSVWGETDTQYF | TGTGCCAGCAGCGTATGGGGGGAGACAGATACGCAGTATTTT
TRBJ1-6 | . | TRBV18 | . | CASSLQGRDSPLHF | TGTGCCAGCTCACTTCAGGGCAGGGATTCACCCCTCCACTTT
TRBJ2-3 | . | TRBV7-9 | many | CASIYQPRGSLPDTQYF | TGTGCCAGCATCTACCAACCGAGGGGAAGTCTTCCAGATACGCAGTATTTT
TRBJ2-7 | . | TRBV5-1 | few | CASSLPGRYEQYF | TGCGCCAGCAGCTTACCGGGACGGTACGAGCAGTACTTC
TRBJ1-4 | . | TRBV2 | few | CASSHFALTGSNEKLFF | TGTGCCAGCAGCCATTTCGCCCTGACAGGATCGAATGAAAAACTGTTTTTT
TRBJ1-2 | . | TRBV30 | many | CAWATGLDYGYTF | TGTGCCTGGGCAACCGGGCTGGACTATGGCTACACCTTC
TRBJ1-3 | . | TRBV29-1 | few | CSVESGNTIYF | TGCAGCGTTGAATCAGGAAACACCATATATTTT
TRBJ1-2 | TRBD1 | TRBV4-1 | few | CASSQGLQGARNGYTF | TGCGCCAGCAGTCAAGGGTTACAGGGGGCACGGAATGGCTACACCTTC
TRBJ2-4 | . | TRBV10-3 | . | CAISESLAARGKNIQYF | TGTGCCATCAGTGAAAGTCTGGCAGCCAGGGGCAAAAACATTCAGTACTTC
TRBJ1-5 | . | TRBV5-1 | few | CASSTDGSNQPQHF | TGCGCCAGCAGCACGGACGGTAGCAATCAGCCCCAGCATTTT
TRBJ2-5 | . | TRBV27 | . | CASSSLPNQETQYF | TGTGCCAGCAGTTCACTACCGAACCAAGAGACCCAGTACTTC
TRBJ1-5 | TRBD1 | TRBV18 | . | CASSTGGLNQPQHF | TGTGCCAGCTCTACAGGGGGCTTGAATCAGCCCCAGCATTTT
TRBJ2-1 | . | TRBV5-1 | few | CASSLVPGNNEQFF | TGCGCCAGCAGCTTGGTTCCGGGGAACAATGAGCAGTTCTTC
TRBJ2-7 | . | TRBV20-1 | many | CSARAVVGYEQYF | TGCAGTGCTAGAGCGGTGGTGGGTTACGAGCAGTACTTC
TRBJ2-7 | TRBD1 | TRBV11-2 | . | CASSNRQGAIGYEQYF | TGTGCCAGCAGCAACAGACAGGGGGCTATCGGGTACGAGCAGTACTTC
TRBJ1-3 | . | TRBV29-1 | few | CSAGTLDGNTIYF | TGCAGCGCCGGGACGCTGGATGGAAACACCATATATTTT
TRBJ2-7 | . | TRBV1 | many | CTSSQFRASTHEQYF | TGCACCAGCAGCCAGTTTAGGGCCTCAACCCACGAGCAGTACTTC
TRBJ2-2 | TRBD2 | TRBV7-3 | . | CASSVTTGGGELFF | TGTGCCAGCAGCGTCACAACGGGAGGCGGGGAGCTGTTTTTT
TRBJ2-3 | TRBD2 | TRBV6-1 | few | CASTRLVPGGGNTDTQYF | TGTGCCAGCACCCGATTGGTTCCGGGCGGGGGAAACACAGATACGCAGTATTTT
TRBJ2-7 | TRBD2 | TRBV7-8 | many | CASSALREGEQYF | TGTGCCAGCAGCGCACTCCGGGAGGGGGAGCAGTACTTC
TRBJ1-5 | . | TRBV6-1 | . | CASSDGEGYQPQHF | TGTGCCAGCAGTGACGGGGAGGGCTATCAGCCCCAGCATTTT
TRBJ1-1 | TRBD1 | TRBV6-1 | few | CASSLPRTGMNTEAFF | TGTGCCAGCAGTCTACCACGGACAGGCATGAACACTGAAGCTTTCTTT
TRBJ2-7 | TRBD2 | TRBV29-1 | . | CSALLRGGGTYEQYF | TGCAGCGCCCTCCTGCGGGGCGGGGGGACCTACGAGCAGTACTTC
TRBJ2-3 | . | TRBV11-2 | many | CASSLVSLGDTQYF | TGTGCCAGCAGCTTAGTATCATTAGGAGATACGCAGTATTTT
TRBJ2-1 | . | TRBV2 | . | CAGGQRQYNEQFF | TGTGCCGGAGGACAACGTCAATACAATGAGCAGTTCTTC
TRBJ2-2 | . | TRBV21-1 | many | CASSSFATAHSNTGELFF | TGTGCCAGCAGCTCCTTCGCCACAGCACATTCGAACACCGGGGAGCTGTTTTTT
TRBJ2-7 | . | TRBV6-2/TRBV6-3 | . | CASSQLRVGEQYF | TGTGCCAGCAGCCAACTTAGGGTCGGCGAGCAGTACTTC
TRBJ2-2 | . | TRBV10-3 | . | CAIQGGNSGELFF | TGTGCCATCCAGGGGGGTAACTCCGGGGAGCTGTTTTTT
TRBJ1-4 | . | TRBV12-3/TRBV12-4 | . | CASSLGGSYEKLFF | TGTGCCAGCTCCTTAGGGGGTTCTTATGAAAAACTGTTTTTT
TRBJ1-2 | . | TRBV10-3 | . | CAIEGQGIYGYTF | TGTGCCATCGAGGGTCAAGGGATCTATGGCTACACCTTC
TRBJ1-2 | . | TRBV7-9 | few | CASSLEANYGYTF | TGTGCCAGCAGCTTGGAAGCTAACTATGGCTACACCTTC
TRBJ1-5 | . | TRBV20-1 | many | CSARVPNQPQHF | TGCAGTGCTAGAGTCCCGAATCAGCCCCAGCATTTT
TRBJ1-5 | . | TRBV19 | many | CASNELRFDQPQHF | TGTGCCAGTAACGAACTCAGGTTTGATCAGCCCCAGCATTTT
TRBJ1-6 | . | TRBV6-2/TRBV6-3 | . | CASREPSNSPLHF | TGTGCCAGCAGGGAACCATCGAATTCACCCCTCCACTTT
TRBJ2-1 | TRBD2 | TRBV20-1 | many | CSAAGTSIGNEQFF | TGCAGTGCGGCCGGGACTAGCATCGGGAATGAGCAGTTCTTC
TRBJ1-1 | TRBD1 | TRBV5-1 | . | CASSGPGGLRMNTEAFF | TGCGCCAGCAGTGGGCCAGGGGGTCTTCGTATGAACACTGAAGCTTTCTTT
TRBJ2-3 | . | TRBV7-2 | . | CASSDRKSTDTQYF | TGTGCCAGCAGCGACAGGAAAAGTACAGATACGCAGTATTTT
TRBJ2-1 | TRBD2 | TRBV5-1 | . | CASSSTSGATYNEQFF | TGCGCCAGCAGCTCCACTAGCGGGGCCACCTACAATGAGCAGTTCTTC
TRBJ1-2 | . | TRBV5-4 | . | CASSSPLPKRGAFYGHTF | TGTGCCAGCAGCTCCCCGCTACCGAAACGGGGGGCCTTCTATGGCCACACCTTC
TRBJ1-1 | . | TRBV27 | . | CASSPGYGQGNTEAFF | TGTGCCAGCTCCCCAGGTTATGGGCAGGGAAACACTGAAGCTTTCTTT
TRBJ1-2 | . | TRBV28 | . | CASKMTNYGYTF | TGTGCCAGCAAAATGACGAACTATGGCTACACCTTC
TRBJ2-2 | TRBD1 | TRBV28 | . | CASRTPGTGNSGELFF | TGTGCCAGCAGAACCCCCGGGACAGGGAATTCCGGGGAGCTGTTTTTT
TRBJ2-3 | . | TRBV6-1 | . | CASSEVTGWADTQYF | TGTGCCAGCAGTGAAGTCACAGGTTGGGCAGATACGCAGTATTTT
TRBJ1-3 | TRBD1 | TRBV5-1 | . | CASSLDRAGNTIYF | TGCGCCAGCAGCCTCGACAGGGCTGGAAACACCATATATTTT
TRBJ1-2 | TRBD1 | TRBV9 | few | CASSAQTGDHGYTF | TGTGCCAGCAGCGCACAGACAGGGGATCATGGCTACACCTTC
TRBJ2-6 | . | TRBV28 | . | CASSASAGANVLTF | TGTGCCAGCAGTGCCAGCGCTGGGGCCAACGTCCTGACTTTC